This T cell receptor beta chain originates from a study of beta chain features in type 1 diabetes. Whole-study results and caveats: Shorter TCRB CDR3s, moderately but significantly so, marked every one of the four CD4+ subsets in Type 1 diabetes patients.

This clone was picked up a small number of times. Its target is unknown. The CDR3 spans 13 residues. V was shortened by 8 bases and J by 2 bases, with 7 bases between the two germline ends. Germline CDR1 reads MNHEY; CDR2 reads SVGAGI. Expressed TCRB transcripts were sequenced, since all the RNA that had been isolated was reverse transcribed. Sequencing used immunoSEQ multiplex PCR; TCRdb keeps in-frame clones, though not all of them. The sample carries a few hundred thousand clones, about 12% recorded once. What was sequenced was naive CD4+ T cells from blood. This rearrangement joins TRBV6-5 to TRBJ2-6; D unresolved. The source is a woman aged 18 to 35 with type 1 diabetes. The CDR3 reads CASLSPGANVLTF. CDR3 in DNA: TGTGCCAGCCTAAGCCCTGGGGCCAACGTCCTGACTTTC.